Listed here are 8 T cell receptor beta chains from one sample, sequenced in a study of post-analysis software for immune sequencing data. Study-level findings and limits: Controls showed lower frequencies than patients for five TRBV segments, and TRBV5-6, TRBV5-1 and TRBV20-1 were among these.

Unique molecular identifiers were built into the TCR beta cDNA libraries. TCRdb processed the PCR reads anew with MiXCR; each CDR3 protein has one entry. The sample yields about 190,000 distinct CDR3 sequences, approximately 29% seen once. The antigens of these receptors remain unknown. Source material: blood. These receptor sequences come from a girl aged 2 to 17 with multiple sclerosis.

This clonotype was recorded a few times. V gene TRBV7-2 combines with J gene TRBJ1-1; D is undetermined. Trimming left V 2 bases short and J 7 bases short, with 5 bases between. CDR1 SGHTA and CDR2 FQGNSA come from the germline V gene. The CDR3 runs 11 residues. The CDR3 loop is CASSLFVEAFF. In DNA, the CDR3 is TGTGCCAGCAGCTTATTTGTTGAAGCTTTCTTT.

The chain uses TRBV2 and TRBJ1-4, with a tentative D call TRBD1 (5 bases). CDR1 SNHLY and CDR2 FYNNEI come from the germline V gene. The CDR3 contains 15 residues. Trimming took off 0 bases at V and 6 bases at J, with 11 bases between the two ends. The CDR3 protein is CASSEARGGDEKLFF. CDR3 nucleotides: TGTGCCAGCAGTGAAGCGCGGGGCGGTGATGAAAAACTGTTTTTT.

This chain links TRBV5-1 with TRBJ1-1, with 10 nucleotides matching TRBD1. Germline CDR1 SGHRS, CDR2 YFSETQ. The V gene end was trimmed by 5 bases and the J gene end by 4 bases; junction bases not matched to a gene: 11. The CDR3 is 16 residues long. This chain's CDR3 is CASRKLGTGASTEAFF. In nucleotides, the CDR3 is TGCGCCAGCAGAAAGCTCGGGACAGGGGCGAGCACTGAAGCTTTCTTT.

This chain joins TRBV18 and TRBJ1-1; TRBD1 might be the D (6 bases). V gave up 2 bases and J gave up 6 bases, with 13 bases separating them. The CDR3 is made up of 14 amino acids. In germline, CDR1 is KGHSH, CDR2 LQKENI. CDR3 region: CASSPRGERAEAFF. CDR3 DNA sequence: TGTGCCAGCTCACCAAGGGGGGAGAGGGCTGAAGCTTTCTTT.

This chain uses TRBV6-6 with TRBJ1-5; 8 positions match TRBD1. CDR1 MNHNY and CDR2 SVGAGI come from the germline V gene (reference sequence). The CDR3 spans 12 residues. V shed 5 bases, J shed 11 bases, and the junction held 5 bases outside the gene matches. The CDR3 DNA reads as TGTGCCAGCAGTGACAGGGGTCGAGCCCAGCATTTT. Its protein product is CASSDRGRAQHF.

Worth noting for this clonotype: Possible read error: a much larger clone is one base away. This rearrangement joins TRBV7-6 to TRBJ2-5; no clear D gene. CDR3 length: 15 residues. With 5 bases removed from V and 5 bases from J, the gap between germline ends came to 18 bases. The germline gives CDR1 SGHVS, CDR2 FNYEAQ. As DNA, the CDR3 is TGTGCCAGCAGCGCCTCAGTGACGACCGGGGAGACCCAGTACTTC. It codes for CASSASVTTGETQYF.

This rearrangement joins TRBV18 to TRBJ1-5; unclear D gene. Trimming cost V 8 bases and J 0 bases, with 8 bases left between them. The CDR3 is made up of 13 amino acids. Germline V gives CDR1 KGHSH, CDR2 LQKENI. The CDR3, as DNA: TGTGCCAGCCGCCCTAGTAGCAATCAGCCCCAGCATTTT. Translation: CASRPSSNQPQHF.

This clonotype was seen many times. The V and J genes are TRBV20-1 and TRBJ2-3; D is undetermined. V was cut by 3 bases and J by 2 bases, with 9 bases left in between. CDR1 and CDR2 from the germline V gene are DFQATT and SNEGSKA (reference sequence). CDR3 size: 13 residues. The CDR3 loop is CSARFSHTDTQYF. The DNA for the CDR3 is TGCAGTGCTAGGTTCAGCCACACAGATACGCAGTATTTT.